This TCR beta chain derives from a study of T cells after yellow fever vaccination. Notes on the study in general: Within FACS-sorted repertoires, abundant clonotypes contaminating from the bulk population could be present.

TCRdb processed the 5' RACE reads anew with MiXCR; each CDR3 protein has one entry. Here the sample spans approximately 6,300 distinct CDR3 sequences, roughly 6% being singletons. The CDR3 consists of 15 residues. Trimming shortened V by 7 bases and J by 4 bases, and 20 bases separated the two germline ends. Germline CDR1 SGHKS, CDR2 YYEKEE (reference sequence). Sequenced material: PBMCs, either bulk or a sorted T-cell subset (CD4+, CD8+, memory, or dextramer-sorted; not recorded which), taken around 15 days after the first yellow fever vaccination. The receptor was derived from a man younger than 35 who received the YFV17D yellow fever vaccine. The chain carries TRBV5-5 and TRBJ1-2; D perhaps matches TRBD1 (6 bases). The CDR3 protein is CASGPGQLCSYGYTF. The CDR3 bases are TGTGCCAGCGGCCCCGGACAGCTCTGCTCCTATGGCTACACCTTC.